This is a list of T cell receptor beta chains from one sample in a study of T-cell reconstitution after alpha-beta-depleted transplantation in children. TCRdb called the PCR reads again in MiXCR, with one record for every CDR3 protein. Of 450,000 to 600,000 distinct CDR3 sequences listed, 13% are singletons. This sample comprised PBMCs, mostly from graft donor cells, obtained 360 days after TCRalphabeta/CD19-depleted stem cell transplant. These receptors all stem from a male patient younger than 18 who had a stem cell transplant for acute myeloid leukemia, so the T cells may come from the graft donor. CDR3s include the opening cysteine and the closing phenylalanine or tryptophan. A D gene is named only where the DNA matches it firmly. Rows may omit the clone size; those that give it use once, few, many or a size class.

clone size,D gene,CDR3 length,V gene,J gene,CDR3 DNA,CDR3 protein
few,TRBD2,16,TRBV20-1,TRBJ2-2,TGCAGTGCTAGTGGACTAGCGGGAGGGTTTACCGGGGAGCTGTTTTTT,CSASGLAGGFTGELFF
-,-,15,TRBV12-3/TRBV12-4,TRBJ2-2,TGTGCCAGCAGCCTGATCGGACGGGCACCTTACGAGCTGTTTTTT,CASSLIGRAPYELFF
few,TRBD1,16,TRBV29-1,TRBJ1-2,TGCAGCGCCGGGTCCTCGGGACAGGCGATGAACTATGGCTACACCTTC,CSAGSSGQAMNYGYTF
many,TRBD1,17,TRBV6-2/TRBV6-3,TRBJ2-2,TGTGCCAGCAGTTACACTTGGCGGGACAGGGCCACCGGGGAGCTGTTTTTT,CASSYTWRDRATGELFF
few,TRBD1,17,TRBV4-3,TRBJ2-7,TGCGCCAGCAGCCAAGACCTCCGGGACAGGGAACCCTACGAGCAGTACTTC,CASSQDLRDREPYEQYF
few,-,16,TRBV6-1,TRBJ2-3,TGTGCCAGCAGCTCACTAGGCCCCTTGAGCACAGATACGCAGTATTTT,CASSSLGPLSTDTQYF
few,TRBD2,15,TRBV7-2,TRBJ2-5,TGTGCCAGCAGACTAAATTTAGCGGGACGAGAGACCCAGTACTTC,CASRLNLAGRETQYF
-,-,11,TRBV29-1,TRBJ2-7,TGCAGCGGGAACCAGGGCTACGAGCAGTACTTC,CSGNQGYEQYF
few,TRBD2,14,TRBV12-3/TRBV12-4,TRBJ2-1,TGTGCCAGCAGTTTAGGGGGGGGGATAGCGGGGCGCGTCTTC,CASSLGGGIAGRVF
many,-,13,TRBV3-1,TRBJ2-7,TGTGCCAGCAGTCGACGGGGTGCCTACGAGCAGTACTTC,CASSRRGAYEQYF
many,-,16,TRBV20-1,TRBJ2-2,TGCAGTGCTGAGAAGGGGGAGCGGGGTTTCCCCGGGGAGCTGTTTTTT,CSAEKGERGFPGELFF
-,-,18,TRBV9,TRBJ2-3,TGTGCCAGCAGCAACTCCCTGTCGGGACTAGGGGGCGGCGATACGCAGTATTTT,CASSNSLSGLGGGDTQYF
-,-,13,TRBV12-5,TRBJ2-5,TGTGCTAGTGGTGCGGGACATCGGGAGACCCAGTACTTC,CASGAGHRETQYF
many,-,11,TRBV28,TRBJ2-3,TGTGCCAGCAGCCGCGTGAATACGCAGTATTTT,CASSRVNTQYF
few,TRBD2,18,TRBV11-2,TRBJ2-1,TGTGCCAGCAGCTCGATGCCGGGACTAGCGGGAGGGGGCAATGAGCAGTTCTTC,CASSSMPGLAGGGNEQFF
-,-,14,TRBV5-1,TRBJ2-5,TGCGCCAGTCACGGGACACGGTACCAAGAGACCCAGTACTTC,CASHGTRYQETQYF
few,-,17,TRBV27,TRBJ2-6,TGTGCCAGCAGTTTCGAGGGTAGTGAGGCTGGGGCCAACGTCCTGACTTTC,CASSFEGSEAGANVLTF
many,TRBD1,15,TRBV14,TRBJ2-5,TGTGCCAGCAGCCTCCGGGACAGGTACCAAGAGACCCAGTACTTC,CASSLRDRYQETQYF
few,-,15,TRBV11-2,TRBJ2-1,TGTGCCAGCAGCTTATGGAGCCTGGCCGGCAATGAGCAGTTCTTC,CASSLWSLAGNEQFF
-,TRBD2,15,TRBV6-5,TRBJ2-5,TGTGCCAGCAGTAACGTAGCGGGAGGCCAAGAGACCCAGTACTTC,CASSNVAGGQETQYF
-,TRBD2,13,TRBV28,TRBJ2-5,TGTGCCAGCAAACCGGGACTACAAGGGACCCAGTACTTC,CASKPGLQGTQYF
many,TRBD2,16,TRBV7-2,TRBJ2-1,TGTGCCAGCAGAACACGGCGGGAGGGCCTCGACAATGAGCAGTTCTTC,CASRTRREGLDNEQFF
-,-,12,TRBV28,TRBJ2-1,TGTGCGAGCTCCTCCCGGGACGACGAGCAGTTCTTC,CASSSRDDEQFF
many,TRBD1,15,TRBV6-5,TRBJ2-7,TGTGCCAGCAGTTACTCGGGACAGGGAATCTACGAGCAGTACTTC,CASSYSGQGIYEQYF
few,TRBD1,15,TRBV27,TRBJ1-4,TGTGCCAGCAGTTTATCAGGGACAGGGAGTGAAAAACTGTTTTTT,CASSLSGTGSEKLFF
-,TRBD2,17,TRBV23-1,TRBJ2-1,TGCGCCAGCACCCCTCCCGGACTAGCGGGAGGCCACAATGAGCAGTTCTTC,CASTPPGLAGGHNEQFF
-,-,11,TRBV28,TRBJ2-7,TGTGCCAGCAGGCTAGGTTACGAGCAGTACTTC,CASRLGYEQYF
-,TRBD2,16,TRBV24-1,TRBJ2-2,TGTGCCACCAGTGATTCGGGACTAGCTATCGCCGGGGAGCTGTTTTTT,CATSDSGLAIAGELFF